The 3 T cell receptor beta chains given below trace back to one sample, sequenced in a study of CD4+ T cells in melanoma. Clones were sequenced by immunoSEQ multiplex PCR, and TCRdb holds only the in-frame ones, with some missing. Seen here are roughly 120,000 clones, 92% observed once, and the top ten hold 3.3%. Sequenced material: peripheral blood. The receptors originated from a human donor with melanoma.

V gene TRBV19 combines with J gene TRBJ2-3; TRBD2 aligns across 13 bases. After removal of 4 bases from V and 5 bases from J, the junction contained 6 bases not matched to a gene. CDR1 and CDR2 from the germline V gene are LNHDA and SQIVND (reference sequence). The length of the CDR3 is 16 residues. Here the CDR3 DNA reads TGTGCCAGTAGTACTACTAGCGGGGGGGCTGAAGATACGCAGTATTTT. This gives the protein CASSTTSGGAEDTQYF.

The chain joins TRBV7-8 to TRBJ1-1, with D maybe TRBD1 (5 bases). The germline V gene has CDR1 SGHVS and CDR2 FQNEAQ. The CDR3 is made up of 16 amino acids. The V gene lost 5 bases and the J gene lost 1 base, with 17 bases spanning the gap. The CDR3 DNA sequence: TGTGCCAGCAGCCCCCGGACGGGGGGAGGGAACACTGAAGCTTTCTTT. Its translation is CASSPRTGGGNTEAFF.

The chain joins TRBV27 to TRBJ2-1, with D maybe TRBD1 (7 bases). From germline, CDR1 is MNHEY and CDR2 SMNVEV (reference sequence). This CDR3 has 14 amino acids. The V end was cut by 5 bases, the J end by 9 bases, with 17 bases between. CDR3 nucleotide sequence: TGTGCCAGCAGTAGAAACGGGAGACAGGGTGAGCAGTTCTTC. Protein sequence: CASSRNGRQGEQFF.